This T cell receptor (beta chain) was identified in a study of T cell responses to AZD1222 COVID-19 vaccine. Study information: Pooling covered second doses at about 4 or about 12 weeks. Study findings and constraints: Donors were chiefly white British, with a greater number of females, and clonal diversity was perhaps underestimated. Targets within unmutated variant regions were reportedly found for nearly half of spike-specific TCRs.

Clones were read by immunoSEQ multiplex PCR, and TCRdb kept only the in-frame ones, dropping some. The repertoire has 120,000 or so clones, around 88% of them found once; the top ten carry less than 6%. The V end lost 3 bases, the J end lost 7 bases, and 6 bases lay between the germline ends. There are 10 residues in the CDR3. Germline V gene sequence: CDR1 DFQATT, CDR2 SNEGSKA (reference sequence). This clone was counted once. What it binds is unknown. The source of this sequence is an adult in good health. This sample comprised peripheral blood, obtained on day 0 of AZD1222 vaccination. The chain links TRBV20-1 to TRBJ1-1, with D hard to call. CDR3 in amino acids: CSASRIEAFF. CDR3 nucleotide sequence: TGCAGTGCTAGTAGAATTGAAGCTTTCTTT.